This entry describes one TCR beta chain. Antigen specificity is unknown. The CDR3 has 15 residues. Germline-derived CDR1 and CDR2 are DFQATT and SNEGSKA (reference sequence). The sample originates from a study of post-analysis software for immune sequencing data. Whole-study results and caveats: People with multiple sclerosis had a significantly lower normalized Chao1 diversity than controls did. Relative to controls, patients had five TRBV segments at higher frequency, with TRBV5-6, TRBV5-1 and TRBV20-1 among these.

Built from TCR beta cDNA, the libraries had unique molecular identifiers in them. TCRdb used MiXCR to reprocess the PCR reads, holding one entry per CDR3 protein. The sample lists about 820,000 distinct CDR3 sequences; about 53% were seen once. The chain uses TRBV20-1 and TRBJ2-5; D is possibly TRBD2 (7 bases). The better agreement between TRBJ2-7 and the DNA end casts doubt on the J call. The sequenced sample consisted of blood. The clonotype originates from a girl aged 5-17 years with multiple sclerosis. The CDR3 sequence: CSATGGARRDYEQYF. CDR3 sequence (DNA): TGCAGTGCTACTGGGGGGGCTAGGCGGGACTACGAGCAGTACTTC.